Listed here are 14 T cell receptor beta chains from one sample, sequenced in a study of cytomegalovirus exposure and HLA in healthy donors. PCR amplification relied on 60 Vbeta primers (plus 13 Jbeta primers). Sequenced by immunoSEQ multiplex PCR; TCRdb stores in-frame clones only, minus some. This sample has 100,000 to 150,000 clones, with 8% to 9.5% found just once. Sequencing input: PBMCs. The receptors come from a man in his forties in good health and CMV-seronegative.

This clone appeared a few times. The rearrangement joins TRBV29-1 to TRBJ2-7; TRBD1 agrees at 7 bases. The V gene end was trimmed by 6 bases and the J gene end by 2 bases; junction bases not matched to a gene: 4. CDR3 length: 12 amino acids. Looked up from germline, CDR1 is SQVTM and CDR2 is ANQGSEA. This CDR3 reads CSVSGGPYEQYF. In nucleotides, the CDR3 is TGCAGCGTGTCAGGGGGTCCCTACGAGCAGTACTTC.

The table lists this clone with a few counts. The genes are TRBV10-2 and TRBJ1-1; 9 bases line up with TRBD1. Trimming cost V 6 bases and J 3 bases; bases outside gene matches: 14. Germline values: CDR1 WSHSY, CDR2 SAAADI. This CDR3 is 17 amino acids long. CDR3 coding DNA: TGCGCCAGCAGCCGAATCGCGGGACAGGGTGTGGACACTGAAGCTTTCTTT. Translation: CASSRIAGQGVDTEAFF.

The table lists this clone with a few counts. J is TRBJ1-3 and V is TRBV6-1; D is undetermined. The germline V gene has CDR1 MNHNS and CDR2 SASEGT. Deletions cut 6 bases from V and 1 base from J, with 13 bases between. This CDR3 region has 15 residues. The CDR3 DNA is TGTGCCAGCAGAAGGCCGACAAATTCTGGAAACACCATATATTTT. This codes for CASRRPTNSGNTIYF.

The J gene is TRBJ2-7, the V gene TRBV7-2, with D possibly being TRBD1 (6 bases). Germline lookup yields CDR1 SGHTA and CDR2 FQGNSA. The CDR3 is 13 amino acids. Trimming removed 1 base at V and 6 bases at J, with 10 bases between. The CDR3 protein is CASSLDRDTEQYF. The CDR3 DNA sequence: TGTGCCAGCAGCTTAGACAGGGATACCGAGCAGTACTTC.

The chain employs TRBV19 and TRBJ1-2; 8 nucleotides line up with TRBD1. This CDR3 is built from 13 residues. The trim removed 6 bases at V and 4 bases at J, leaving 4 bases unmatched. Germline assignment: CDR1 LNHDA and CDR2 SQIVND (reference sequence). In DNA, the CDR3 is TGTGCCAGTAGCACAACAGGGGGCTATGGCTACACCTTC. This gives the protein CASSTTGGYGYTF.

The rearrangement links TRBV18 to TRBJ2-1, with D perhaps matching TRBD1 (5 bases). Germline-derived CDR1 and CDR2 are KGHSH and LQKENI. The CDR3 has 12 residues. Trimming took off 6 bases at V and 10 bases at J, with 13 bases between the two ends. The CDR3 loop reads CASSPRVGEQFF. The CDR3 nucleotides read TGTGCCAGCTCTCCCAGGGTAGGGGAGCAGTTCTTC.

This clone turned up a few times. The J gene is TRBJ1-2, the V gene TRBV28; D gene ambiguous. Germline V gene data show CDR1 as MDHEN and CDR2 as SYDVKM. V was cut by 3 bases and J by 0 bases, with 11 bases left in between. CDR3 length: 15 amino acids. CDR3 protein: CASSLRRNPNYGYTF. The CDR3 bases are TGTGCCAGCAGTTTGAGGAGGAACCCTAACTATGGCTACACCTTC.

The sample holds a few counts of this clone. This chain uses TRBV5-1 with TRBJ2-3; the D is unclear. This CDR3 has 12 amino acids. Trimming took 4 bases from V and 9 from J, leaving 12 bases between them. Germline V gene lookup returns CDR1 SGHRS and CDR2 YFSETQ. The CDR3 loop is CASSPGDSTQYF. The CDR3 coding sequence is TGCGCCAGCAGCCCCGGCGACTCGACGCAGTATTTT.

The V call is TRBV10-3, the J call TRBJ1-2; TRBD1 is a possible D gene (5 bases). CDR3 length: 13 residues. The V end lost 3 bases, the J end lost 4 bases, and 9 bases lay between the germline ends. Germline V gene data show CDR1 as ENHRY and CDR2 as SYGVKD. The CDR3 loop reads CAISDGQTYGYTF. The CDR3 nucleotides are TGTGCCATCAGTGACGGACAAACCTATGGCTACACCTTC.

The V call is TRBV4-2, the J call TRBJ2-7; D not resolved. The ends were cut back, 0 bases at V and 0 bases at J, with 12 bases in the middle. Germline CDR1 is LGHNA and CDR2 is YNFKEQ. The CDR3 covers 16 residues. CDR3 loop: CASSQDTQDSSYEQYF. CDR3 coding DNA: TGTGCCAGCAGCCAAGATACCCAAGATAGCTCCTACGAGCAGTACTTC.

The chain links TRBV11-3 to TRBJ2-1; 7 nucleotides align to TRBD1. CDR3 size: 17 residues. The V gene's germline CDR1 is SGHNT and CDR2 YENEEA. Unmatched junction bases numbered 17, after V lost 5 bases and J lost 7 bases. This chain's CDR3 is CASSPGTVSGSGNEQFF. CDR3 sequence (DNA): TGTGCCAGCAGCCCCGGGACAGTTTCAGGGTCGGGAAATGAGCAGTTCTTC.

The rearrangement joins TRBV5-1 to TRBJ2-5; 11 bases are a match to TRBD2. The CDR3 runs to 14 residues. CDR1 is SGHRS, CDR2 YFSETQ, per germline. V shed 4 bases, J shed 8 bases, and the junction held 7 bases outside the gene matches. The CDR3 protein is CASSPTSGGATQYF. The CDR3 nucleotides read TGCGCCAGCAGCCCAACTAGCGGGGGTGCTACCCAGTACTTC.

The chain carries TRBV5-4 and TRBJ2-5; 9 bases line up with TRBD2. The CDR3 sequence is 18 residues long. The germline CDR1 and CDR2 sequences are SGHNT and YYREEE (reference sequence). With V trimmed by 2 bases and J by 4 bases, 15 bases remained unmatched. CDR3 bases: TGTGCCAGCAGCTTAATTCCTAGCGGGGATACCTTGCGAGAGACCCAGTACTTC. Protein: CASSLIPSGDTLRETQYF.

The chain combines TRBV28 with TRBJ2-5, with 9 bases aligning to TRBD2. CDR1 is MDHEN and CDR2 is SYDVKM in the germline V gene. Unmatched junction bases numbered 5, after V lost 6 bases and J lost 0 bases. The CDR3 runs to 15 residues. This CDR3 reads CASSLAGVYQETQYF. The CDR3 coding sequence is TGTGCCAGCAGCTTAGCGGGGGTATACCAAGAGACCCAGTACTTC.